This entry lists 9 T cell receptor beta chains sequenced from one sample in a study of control samples from healthy donors and cancer patients (dated by TCRdb to 2018 to 2021). The library was made by the immunoSEQ multiplex PCR assay. The table comes from immuneACCESS by way of TCRdb, which keeps in-frame sequences with V and J called. Part of the clones is missing from these tables; in studies checked, under half for an unresolved V gene and the rest for unknown reasons. The sample data list about 140,000 clones, and about nine tenths of these were observed just once. Jointly, the top ten make up about 11% of the sample. The specimen was blood. These receptors were obtained from a man younger than 40 in good health.

The rearrangement links TRBV19 to TRBJ2-2, with TRBD2 matching over 8 bases. The CDR3 spans 15 residues. The germline V gene encodes CDR1 LNHDA and CDR2 SQIVND (reference sequence). Unmatched junction bases numbered 6, after V lost 4 bases and J lost 5 bases. CDR3 region: CASSTRSGVTGELFF. The CDR3 DNA sequence: TGTGCCAGTAGTACCCGTAGCGGGGTAACCGGGGAGCTGTTTTTT.

J is TRBJ2-5 and V is TRBV4-1, with 12 positions matching TRBD2. This CDR3 has 16 amino acids. Looked up from germline, CDR1 is MGHRA and CDR2 is YSYEKL. V lost 4 bases to trimming and J lost 7 bases; unmatched junction nucleotides: 10. In DNA, the CDR3 is TGCGCCAGCAGCCGCGGACTAGCGGGACCCAGGGGGACCCAGTACTTC. It is translated as CASSRGLAGPRGTQYF.

The sample holds a few counts of this clone. The J gene is TRBJ1-2, the V gene TRBV30; TRBD1 is a possible D gene (5 bases). The CDR3 runs 16 residues. The V end lost 3 bases, the J end lost 6 bases, and 23 bases lay between the germline ends. Germline CDR1 GTSNPN, CDR2 SVGIG (reference sequence). CDR3: CAWRRMTVLASDGYTF. The CDR3 DNA reads as TGTGCCTGGAGGCGTATGACAGTTCTTGCCTCCGATGGCTACACCTTC.

In regard to this clone: One junction end disagrees with the germline gene, perhaps due to a read error. The sample has other DNA sequences that encode this CDR3 too. The chain is built from TRBV5-6 and TRBJ2-4; D ambiguous. There are 14 residues in the CDR3. Germline V gene lookup returns CDR1 SGHDT and CDR2 YYEEEE. The CDR3 DNA is TGTGCCAGCAGCTTTTCCCTTTCCCAAAACATTCAGTACTTT. Amino acids: CASSFSLSQNIQYF.

As to this clone: The same CDR3 arises from other DNA sequences in this sample as well. The chain joins TRBV18 to TRBJ2-7; 7 bases agree with TRBD2. The trim removed 6 bases at V and 3 bases at J, leaving 5 bases unmatched. The germline V gene has CDR1 KGHSH and CDR2 LQKENI. The length of the CDR3 is 13 residues. The CDR3 spells CASSPGLVYEQYF. The DNA for the CDR3 is TGTGCCAGCTCTCCAGGACTAGTCTACGAGCAGTACTTC.

V is TRBV19 and J is TRBJ2-1; TRBD2 matches at 9 bases. This CDR3 is 17 amino acids long. The germline V gene encodes CDR1 LNHDA and CDR2 SQIVND (reference sequence). Trimming took 4 bases from V and 1 from J; bases not matched to a gene: 8. The CDR3 DNA is TGTGCCAGTAGTACCCTCATAGCGGGAGTGTCCTACAATGAGCAGTTCTTC. Translation: CASSTLIAGVSYNEQFF.

The chain links TRBV25-1 to TRBJ2-1; TRBD1 matches at 10 bases. The CDR3 loop spans 15 amino acids. Unmatched junction bases numbered 8, after V lost 4 bases and J lost 8 bases. The germline CDR1 and CDR2 sequences are MGHDK and SYGVNS. DNA for the CDR3: TGTGCCAGCAGTGCCACCGGGACAGGGGTCCATGAGCAGTTCTTC. This gives the protein CASSATGTGVHEQFF.

V gene TRBV7-6 combines with J gene TRBJ1-1; 8 nucleotides match TRBD1. Germline-derived CDR1 and CDR2 are SGHVS and FNYEAQ. CDR3 length: 15 amino acids. Trimming at V came to 4 bases and at J to 7 bases, leaving 11 bases not matched to a gene. CDR3 coding DNA: TGTGCCAGCAGCTCCGTTAATACAGGGGGGCGTGAAGCTTTCTTT. Translation gives CASSSVNTGGREAFF.

The gene calls are TRBV2 and TRBJ1-2; 7 bases are shared with TRBD1. The CDR3 has 15 amino acids. Unmatched junction bases numbered 8, after V lost 4 bases and J lost 3 bases. Germline V gene data show CDR1 as SNHLY and CDR2 as FYNNEI. CDR3 sequence reads: CASSGLQGEDYGYTF. The CDR3, as DNA: TGTGCCAGCAGTGGCCTGCAGGGGGAGGACTATGGCTACACCTTC.